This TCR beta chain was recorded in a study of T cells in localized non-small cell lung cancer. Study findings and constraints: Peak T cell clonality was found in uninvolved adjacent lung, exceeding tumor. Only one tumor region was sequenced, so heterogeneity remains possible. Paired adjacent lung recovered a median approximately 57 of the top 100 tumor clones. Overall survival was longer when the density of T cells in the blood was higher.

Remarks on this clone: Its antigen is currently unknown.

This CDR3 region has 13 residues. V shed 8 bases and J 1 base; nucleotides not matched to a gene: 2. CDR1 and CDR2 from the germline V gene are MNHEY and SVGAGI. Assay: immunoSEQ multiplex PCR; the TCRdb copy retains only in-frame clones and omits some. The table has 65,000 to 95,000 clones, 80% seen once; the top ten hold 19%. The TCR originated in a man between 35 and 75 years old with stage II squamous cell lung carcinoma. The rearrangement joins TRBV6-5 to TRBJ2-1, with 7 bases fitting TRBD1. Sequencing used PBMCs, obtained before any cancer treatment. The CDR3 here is CASRRGSYNEQFF. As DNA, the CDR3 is TGTGCCAGCCGCAGGGGGTCCTACAATGAGCAGTTCTTC.